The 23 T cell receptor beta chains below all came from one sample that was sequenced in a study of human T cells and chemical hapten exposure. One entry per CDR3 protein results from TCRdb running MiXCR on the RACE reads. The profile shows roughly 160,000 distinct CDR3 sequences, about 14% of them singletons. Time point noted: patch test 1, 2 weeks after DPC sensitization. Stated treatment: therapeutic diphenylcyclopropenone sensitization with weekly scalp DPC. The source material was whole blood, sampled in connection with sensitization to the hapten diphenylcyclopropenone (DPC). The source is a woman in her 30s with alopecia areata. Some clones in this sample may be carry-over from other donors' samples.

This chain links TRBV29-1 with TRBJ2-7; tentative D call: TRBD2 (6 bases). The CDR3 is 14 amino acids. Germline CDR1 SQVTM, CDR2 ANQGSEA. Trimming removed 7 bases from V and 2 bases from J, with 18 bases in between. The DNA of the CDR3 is TGCAGCGGTCTTGGTCCCGGCGGGGCCTACGAGCAGTACTTC. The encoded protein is CSGLGPGGAYEQYF.

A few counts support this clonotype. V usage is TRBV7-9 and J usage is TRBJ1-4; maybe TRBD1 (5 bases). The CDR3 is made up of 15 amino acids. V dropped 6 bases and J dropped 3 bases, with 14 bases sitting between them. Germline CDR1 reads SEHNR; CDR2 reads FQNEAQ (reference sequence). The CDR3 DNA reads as TGTGCCAGCAGTTACGGGCGGGGACCTAATGAAAAACTGTTTTTT. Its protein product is CASSYGRGPNEKLFF. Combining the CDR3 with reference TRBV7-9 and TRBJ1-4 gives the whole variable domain DTGVSQNPRHKITKRGQNVTFRCDPISEHNRLYWYRQTLGQGPEFLTYFQNEAQLEKSRLLSDRFSAERPKGSFSTLEIQRTEQGDSAMYLCASSYGRGPNEKLFFGSGTQLSVL.

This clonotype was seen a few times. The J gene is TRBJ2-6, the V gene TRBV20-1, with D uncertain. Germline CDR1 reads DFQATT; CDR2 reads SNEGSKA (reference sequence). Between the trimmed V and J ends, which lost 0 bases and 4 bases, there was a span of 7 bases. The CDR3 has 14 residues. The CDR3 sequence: CSARDPTGANVLTF. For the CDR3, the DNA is TGCAGTGCTAGAGATCCCACCGGGGCCAACGTCCTGACTTTC.

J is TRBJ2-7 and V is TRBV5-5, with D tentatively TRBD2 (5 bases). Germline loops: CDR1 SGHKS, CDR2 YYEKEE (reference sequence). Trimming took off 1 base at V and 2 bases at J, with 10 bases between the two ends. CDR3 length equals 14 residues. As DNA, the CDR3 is TGTGCCAGCAGCTTGCATGCGGGCCCCTACGAGCAGTACTTC. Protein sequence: CASSLHAGPYEQYF.

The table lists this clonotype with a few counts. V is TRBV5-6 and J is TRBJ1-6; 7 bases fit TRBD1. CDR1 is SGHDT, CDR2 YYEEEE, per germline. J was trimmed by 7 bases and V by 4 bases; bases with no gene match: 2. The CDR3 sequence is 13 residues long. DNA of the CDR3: TGTGCCAGCAGCCCGACAGGGAATTCACCCCTCCACTTT. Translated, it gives CASSPTGNSPLHF.

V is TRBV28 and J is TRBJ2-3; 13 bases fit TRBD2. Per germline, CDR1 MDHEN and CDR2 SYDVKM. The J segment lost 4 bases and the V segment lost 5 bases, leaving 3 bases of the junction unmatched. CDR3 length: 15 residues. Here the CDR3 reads CASSTSGRASDTQYF. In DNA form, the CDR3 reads TGTGCCAGCAGTACTAGCGGGAGGGCCTCAGATACGCAGTATTTT.

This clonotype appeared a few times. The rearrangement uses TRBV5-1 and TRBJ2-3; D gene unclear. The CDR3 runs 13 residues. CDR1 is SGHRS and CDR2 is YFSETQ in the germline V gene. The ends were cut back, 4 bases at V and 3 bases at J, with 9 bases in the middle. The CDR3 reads CASSPSMTDTQYF. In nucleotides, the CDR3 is TGCGCCAGCAGCCCCTCGATGACAGATACGCAGTATTTT.

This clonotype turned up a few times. The CDR3 spells CASSFGQGVTEAFF. The CDR3 region has the DNA TGTGCCAGCAGTTTCGGGCAGGGGGTGACTGAAGCTTTCTTT. The J gene is TRBJ1-1, the V gene TRBV12-3 or TRBV12-4, with 7 bases fitting TRBD1. V lost 3 bases and J lost 5; bases outside the gene matches: 6. This CDR3 region has 14 residues.

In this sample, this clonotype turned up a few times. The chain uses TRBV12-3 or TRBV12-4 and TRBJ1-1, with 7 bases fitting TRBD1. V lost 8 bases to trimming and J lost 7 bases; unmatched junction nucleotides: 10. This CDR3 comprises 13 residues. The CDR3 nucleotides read TGTGCCAGCTTAAAGGGGGCTGGTCTTGAAGCTTTCTTT. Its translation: CASLKGAGLEAFF.

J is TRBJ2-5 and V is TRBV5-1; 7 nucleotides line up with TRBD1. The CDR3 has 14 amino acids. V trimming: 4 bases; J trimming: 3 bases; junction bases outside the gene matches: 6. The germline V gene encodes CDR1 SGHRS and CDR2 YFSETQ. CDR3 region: CASSVGQSKETQYF. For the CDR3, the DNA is TGCGCCAGCAGCGTGGGACAGAGCAAAGAGACCCAGTACTTC.

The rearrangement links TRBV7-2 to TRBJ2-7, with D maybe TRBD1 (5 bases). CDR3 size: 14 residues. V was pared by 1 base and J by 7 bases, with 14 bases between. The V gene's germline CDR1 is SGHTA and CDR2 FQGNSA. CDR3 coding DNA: TGTGCCAGCAGCTTAGATCAGGGATCGCGAGAGCAGTACTTC. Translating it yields CASSLDQGSREQYF.

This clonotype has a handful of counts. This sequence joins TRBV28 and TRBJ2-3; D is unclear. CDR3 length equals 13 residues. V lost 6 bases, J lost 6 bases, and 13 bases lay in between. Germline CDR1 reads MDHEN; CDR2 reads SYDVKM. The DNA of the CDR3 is TGTGCCAGCAGCAAAAACCCGTTGGATACGCAGTATTTT. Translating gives CASSKNPLDTQYF.

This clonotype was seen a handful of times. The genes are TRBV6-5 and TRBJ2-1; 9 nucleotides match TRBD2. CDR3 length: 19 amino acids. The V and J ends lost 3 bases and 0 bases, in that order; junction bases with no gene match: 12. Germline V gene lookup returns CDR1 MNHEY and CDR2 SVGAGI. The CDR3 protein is CASSYQVAGAWGSYNEQFF. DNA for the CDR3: TGTGCCAGCAGTTATCAGGTAGCGGGAGCTTGGGGCTCCTACAATGAGCAGTTCTTC.

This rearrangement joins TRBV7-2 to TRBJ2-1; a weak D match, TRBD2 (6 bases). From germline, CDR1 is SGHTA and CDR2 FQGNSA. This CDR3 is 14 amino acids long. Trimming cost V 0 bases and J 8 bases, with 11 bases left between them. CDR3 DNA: TGTGCCAGCAGCTTAGCGGGGGGTAGCTATGAGCAGTTCTTC. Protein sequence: CASSLAGGSYEQFF.

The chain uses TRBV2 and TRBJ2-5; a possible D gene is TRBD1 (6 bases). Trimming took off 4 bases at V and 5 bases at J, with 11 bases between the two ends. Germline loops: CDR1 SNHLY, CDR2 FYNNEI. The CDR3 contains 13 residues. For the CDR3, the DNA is TGTGCCAGCAGTGGAGGGACATTGGAGACCCAGTACTTC. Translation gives CASSGGTLETQYF.

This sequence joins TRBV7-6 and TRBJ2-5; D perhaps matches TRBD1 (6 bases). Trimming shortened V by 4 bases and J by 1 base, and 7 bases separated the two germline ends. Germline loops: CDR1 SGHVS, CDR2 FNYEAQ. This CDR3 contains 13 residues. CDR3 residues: CASSWTAQETQYF. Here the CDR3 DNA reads TGTGCCAGCAGCTGGACAGCCCAAGAGACCCAGTACTTC.

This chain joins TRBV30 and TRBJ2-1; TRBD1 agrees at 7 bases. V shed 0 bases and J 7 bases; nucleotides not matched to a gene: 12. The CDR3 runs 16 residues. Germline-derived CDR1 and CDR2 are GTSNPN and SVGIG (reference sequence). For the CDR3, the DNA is TGTGCCTGGAGTGTCCGGGACAGACTGAGGGCAAATGAGCAGTTCTTC. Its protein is CAWSVRDRLRANEQFF.

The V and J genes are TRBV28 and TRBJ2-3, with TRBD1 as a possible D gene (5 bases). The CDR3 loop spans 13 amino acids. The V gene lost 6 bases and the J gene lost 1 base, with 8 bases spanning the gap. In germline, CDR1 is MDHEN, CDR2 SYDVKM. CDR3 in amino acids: CASRGRGTDTQYF. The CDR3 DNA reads TGTGCCAGCAGGGGGCGAGGCACAGATACGCAGTATTTT.

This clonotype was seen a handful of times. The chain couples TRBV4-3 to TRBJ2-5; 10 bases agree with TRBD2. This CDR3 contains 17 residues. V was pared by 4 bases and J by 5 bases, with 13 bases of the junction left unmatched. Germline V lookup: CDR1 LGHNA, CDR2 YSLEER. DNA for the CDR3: TGCGCCAGCAGCCCGCAGTCAAGCGGGGGGGCCAGGGAGACCCAGTACTTC. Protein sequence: CASSPQSSGGARETQYF.

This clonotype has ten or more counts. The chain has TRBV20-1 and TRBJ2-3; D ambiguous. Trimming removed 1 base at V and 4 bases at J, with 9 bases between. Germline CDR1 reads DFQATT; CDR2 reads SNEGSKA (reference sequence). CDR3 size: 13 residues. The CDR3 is CSARGSPADTQYF. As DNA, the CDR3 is TGCAGTGCTAGAGGCTCGCCGGCAGATACGCAGTATTTT.

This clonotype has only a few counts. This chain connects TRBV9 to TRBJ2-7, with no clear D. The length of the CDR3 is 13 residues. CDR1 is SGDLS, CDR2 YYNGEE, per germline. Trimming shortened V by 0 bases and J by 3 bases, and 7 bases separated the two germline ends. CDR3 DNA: TGTGCCAGCAGCGTAGCTAATGGCTACGAGCAGTACTTC. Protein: CASSVANGYEQYF.

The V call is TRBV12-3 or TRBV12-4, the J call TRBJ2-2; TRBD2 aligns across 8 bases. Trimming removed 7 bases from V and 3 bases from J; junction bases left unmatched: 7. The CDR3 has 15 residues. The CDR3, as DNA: TGTGCCAGCACCCCGGGGGGGGACGACACCGGGGAGCTGTTTTTT. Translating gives CASTPGGDDTGELFF.

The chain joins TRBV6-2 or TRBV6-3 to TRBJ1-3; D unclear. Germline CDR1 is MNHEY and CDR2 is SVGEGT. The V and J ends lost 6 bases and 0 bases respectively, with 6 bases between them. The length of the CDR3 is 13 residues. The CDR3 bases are TGTGCCAGCAGAACCTCCTCTGGAAACACCATATATTTT. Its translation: CASRTSSGNTIYF.